The clone carrying this T cell receptor beta chain was detected a few times. Its antigen is undetermined. This CDR3 has 15 residues. The V gene's germline CDR1 is KGHSH and CDR2 LQKENI. Deletions cut 2 bases from V and 5 bases from J, with 10 bases between. In making TCR cDNA, 5'RACE template switching added a universal primer site and UMIs to it. TCRdb reprocessed the 5' RACE reads via MiXCR and lists one record per CDR3 protein. The data contain around 340,000 distinct CDR3 sequences, 8.5% to 10% of them singletons. The data are from a study of T cells after yellow fever vaccination. Study-wide points: Clones that expanded after primary vaccination mostly reappeared after the booster (less than 98% CD4, about 91% CD8).

This rearrangement joins TRBV18 to TRBJ1-6, with a tentative D call TRBD1 (5 bases). Sequencing was performed on PBMCs, taken on the day of the first yellow fever vaccination. This receptor was identified in a man between 18 and 35 years old who received the YFV17D yellow fever vaccine. CDR3 sequence reads: CASSPGGADNSPLHF. The CDR3 coding sequence is TGTGCCAGCTCACCAGGGGGTGCGGATAATTCACCCCTCCACTTT.